This passage covers 19 T cell receptor beta chains from one sample sequenced in a study of CD8 T cells in Susac syndrome. With random hexamers, 0.5 to 1 ug RNA was reverse transcribed. MiXCR was run by TCRdb on the immunoSEQ multiplex PCR reads, yielding one entry per CDR3 protein. The sample includes about 200,000 distinct CDR3 sequences, 85% to 95% of them seen just once. Sequencing was done on a sample of CD4+ T cells from PBMCs. Receptors originate from a human donor in good health.

This sequence joins TRBV19 and TRBJ1-1, with D hard to call. The CDR3 spans 14 residues. The V gene's germline CDR1 is LNHDA and CDR2 SQIVND (reference sequence). The V gene lost 8 bases and the J gene lost 6 bases, with 19 bases spanning the gap. The CDR3 region has the DNA TGTGCCAGTCGGCTTGAGGACCTTAGCCCTGAAGCTTTCTTT. Translated, it gives CASRLEDLSPEAFF.

This chain connects TRBV12-3 or TRBV12-4 to TRBJ1-1; D uncertain. The CDR3 consists of 13 residues. V was clipped by 4 bases and J by 7 bases, with 13 bases between them. The CDR3, as DNA: TGTGCCAGCAGTTCGGGAGGGAACGATGAAGCTTTCTTT. This sequence encodes CASSSGGNDEAFF.

The chain recombines TRBV20-1 with TRBJ2-3; D gene uncertain. The ends were cut back, 6 bases at V and 3 bases at J, with 10 bases in the middle. Germline V gene sequence: CDR1 DFQATT, CDR2 SNEGSKA (reference sequence). The CDR3 is made up of 12 amino acids. This chain's CDR3 is CSAPVGTDTQYF. CDR3 nucleotides: TGCAGTGCACCAGTGGGGACAGATACGCAGTATTTT.

This chain links TRBV5-4 with TRBJ1-2; D ambiguous. V was trimmed by 1 base and J by 3 bases, leaving 7 bases between them. CDR3 length: 13 amino acids. Germline assignment: CDR1 SGHNT and CDR2 YYREEE (reference sequence). CDR3 in DNA: TGTGCCAGCAGCTTGTCGGGCTACTATGGCTACACCTTC. Its protein product is CASSLSGYYGYTF. The full variable domain, its missing parts supplied by reference TRBV5-4 and TRBJ1-2, is ETGVTQSPTHLIKTRGQQVTLRCSSQSGHNTVSWYQQALGQGPQFIFQYYREEENGRGNFPPRFSGLQFPNYSSELNVNALELDDSALYLCASSLSGYYGYTFGSGTRLTVV.

The chain is built from TRBV4-1 and TRBJ2-5; 8 nucleotides match TRBD2. The CDR3 covers 14 residues. Germline CDR1 and CDR2: MGHRA and YSYEKL. The J segment lost 0 bases and the V segment lost 4 bases, leaving 1 base of the junction unmatched. In DNA form, the CDR3 reads TGCGCCAGCAGCCTAGCGGGGCACCAAGAGACCCAGTACTTC. Its translation: CASSLAGHQETQYF.

V usage is TRBV27 and J usage is TRBJ2-1, with a tentative D call TRBD2 (6 bases). The V end lost 10 bases, the J end lost 4 bases, and 17 bases lay between the germline ends. CDR3 size: 14 residues. Germline assignment: CDR1 MNHEY and CDR2 SMNVEV (reference sequence). CDR3 coding DNA: TGTGCCACCCGAAGGCGGGATCCGTACAATGAGCAGTTCTTC. Translated: CATRRRDPYNEQFF.

The chain uses TRBV20-1 and TRBJ2-5; D may be TRBD1 or TRBD2 (5 bases each). The V gene's germline CDR1 is DFQATT and CDR2 SNEGSKA (reference sequence). There are 13 residues in the CDR3. Trimming took 0 bases from V and 5 from J, leaving 10 bases between them. CDR3 DNA: TGCAGTGCTAGAGATCCGGGGCGGGAGACCCAGTACTTC. Its translation: CSARDPGRETQYF.

V is TRBV28 and J is TRBJ2-3; D call uncertain. V was trimmed by 7 bases and J by 6 bases, leaving 11 bases between them. This CDR3 has 12 residues. The V gene's germline CDR1 is MDHEN and CDR2 SYDVKM. The CDR3 loop is CASTSYYDTQYF. The CDR3 bases are TGTGCCAGCACCAGCTATTACGATACGCAGTATTTT.

V gene TRBV5-1 combines with J gene TRBJ2-1; no firm D call. CDR1 and CDR2 (germline): SGHRS, YFSETQ. Trimming shortened V by 2 bases and J by 6 bases, and 9 bases separated the two germline ends. This CDR3 has 13 residues. The CDR3: CASSLERPNEQFF. CDR3 DNA sequence: TGCGCCAGCAGCTTAGAAAGGCCCAATGAGCAGTTCTTC. The full variable domain, with the rest looked up from reference TRBV5-1 and TRBJ2-1, is KAGVTQTPRYLIKTRGQQVTLSCSPISGHRSVSWYQQTPGQGLQFLFEYFSETQRNKGNFPGRFSGRQFSNSRSEMNVSTLELGDSALYLCASSLERPNEQFFGPGTRLTVL.

This sequence joins TRBV20-1 and TRBJ2-1; 14 bases align to TRBD2. Germline-derived CDR1 and CDR2 are DFQATT and SNEGSKA (reference sequence). Trimming at V came to 5 bases and at J to 1 base, leaving 7 bases not matched to a gene. The CDR3 is 17 amino acids. CDR3 coding DNA: TGCAGTGCTCCGGGACTAGCGGGAGAGTCGTCCTACAATGAGCAGTTCTTC. It codes for CSAPGLAGESSYNEQFF.

The V gene is TRBV2, the J gene TRBJ1-4, with D hard to call. CDR3 length: 13 residues. V lost 4 bases and J 8 bases, leaving 11 bases between the germline ends. Germline V CDR1 and CDR2: SNHLY, FYNNEI. The CDR3 nucleotides read TGTGCCAGCAGTGGTCAGCAGGACGAAAAACTGTTTTTT. The encoded protein is CASSGQQDEKLFF.

This clonotype has just one count. The rearrangement links TRBV12-3 or TRBV12-4 to TRBJ2-1; TRBD2 matches 9 bases. V was pared by 5 bases and J by 8 bases, with 7 bases of the junction left unmatched. The CDR3 is 14 residues long. This CDR3 reads CASSPRPSGDEQFF. CDR3 sequence (DNA): TGTGCCAGCAGTCCCCGACCTAGCGGGGATGAGCAGTTCTTC.

The gene calls are TRBV7-8 and TRBJ2-7, with a weak D call TRBD2 (6 bases). Germline CDR1 and CDR2: SGHVS and FQNEAQ. This CDR3 contains 17 residues. V was shortened by 0 bases and J by 5 bases, with 20 bases between the two germline ends. The CDR3 is CASSLAPPGVGRDEQYV. The CDR3 bases are TGTGCCAGCAGCTTAGCTCCCCCGGGGGTAGGCCGGGACGAGCAGTACGTC.

A single count supports this clonotype. V and J are TRBV7-9 and TRBJ1-6; D unresolved. Trimming stripped 5 bases from V and 10 bases from J, with 12 bases between. Per the germline V gene, CDR1 is SEHNR and CDR2 is FQNEAQ (reference sequence). CDR3 length equals 13 residues. The CDR3: CASSPRRESPLHF. CDR3 DNA sequence: TGTGCCAGCAGCCCCCGGCGGGAGTCACCCCTCCACTTT.

The J gene is TRBJ2-7, the V gene TRBV7-2; D ambiguous. The CDR3 runs to 15 residues. CDR1 and CDR2 (germline): SGHTA, FQGNSA. The V end lost 4 bases, the J end lost 0 bases, and 13 bases lay between the germline ends. The CDR3 sequence: CASSSSTLSSYEQYV. The DNA for the CDR3 is TGTGCCAGCAGCTCCTCTACACTGAGCTCCTACGAGCAGTACGTC.

The rearrangement joins TRBV27 to TRBJ2-3; 7 nucleotides match TRBD1. Germline trimming cut 1 base from V and 4 bases from J; bases unmatched to any gene: 5. Germline CDR1 is MNHEY and CDR2 is SMNVEV (reference sequence). The CDR3 has 15 residues. CDR3 coding DNA: TGTGCCAGCAGTTTATACCGACAGGGACCAGATACGCAGTATTTT. Protein: CASSLYRQGPDTQYF.

V and J are TRBV5-1 and TRBJ1-2; 8 bases fit TRBD1. Germline CDR1 SGHRS, CDR2 YFSETQ. V was clipped by 5 bases and J by 8 bases; unmatched bases: 8. The CDR3 is 13 residues long. The CDR3 sequence: CASSYDRGGGYTF. The CDR3 nucleotides are TGCGCCAGCAGTTACGACAGGGGAGGCGGCTACACCTTC.

V gene TRBV7-8 combines with J gene TRBJ2-7; unclear D gene. The length of the CDR3 is 15 residues. V gave up 5 bases and J gave up 3 bases, with 17 bases separating them. Germline CDR1 and CDR2: SGHVS and FQNEAQ. CDR3 bases: TGTGCCAGCAGCCTAGGAGTCCAGCTACTCTACGAGCAGTACTTC. It is translated as CASSLGVQLLYEQYF.

V gene TRBV10-3 combines with J gene TRBJ2-5; D is undetermined. This CDR3 has 15 amino acids. V lost 10 bases to trimming and J lost 4 bases, with 22 bases between them. Germline CDR1 reads ENHRY; CDR2 reads SYGVKD. In DNA form, the CDR3 reads TGTGCCACCAACCCCGCCGACGTCAGAGTAGAGACCCAGTACTTC. The encoded protein is CATNPADVRVETQYF.